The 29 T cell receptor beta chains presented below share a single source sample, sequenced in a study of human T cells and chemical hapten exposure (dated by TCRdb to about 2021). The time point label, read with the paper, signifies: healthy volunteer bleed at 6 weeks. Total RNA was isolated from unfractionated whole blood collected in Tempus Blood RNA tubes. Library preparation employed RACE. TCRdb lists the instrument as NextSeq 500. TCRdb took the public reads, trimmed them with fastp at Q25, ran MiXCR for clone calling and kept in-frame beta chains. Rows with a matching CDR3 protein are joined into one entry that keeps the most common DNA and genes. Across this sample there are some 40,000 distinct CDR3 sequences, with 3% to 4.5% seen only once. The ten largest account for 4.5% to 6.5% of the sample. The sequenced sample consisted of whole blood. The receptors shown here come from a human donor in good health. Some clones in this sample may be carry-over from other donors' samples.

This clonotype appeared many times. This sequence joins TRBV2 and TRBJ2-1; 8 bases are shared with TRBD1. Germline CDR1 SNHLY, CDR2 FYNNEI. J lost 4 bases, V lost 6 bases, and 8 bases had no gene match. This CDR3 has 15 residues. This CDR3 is CASSLGGTGYNEQFF. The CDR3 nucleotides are TGTGCCAGCAGCCTCGGTGGGACAGGATACAATGAGCAGTTCTTC.

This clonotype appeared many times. In nucleotides, the CDR3 is TGTGCCAGCAGGCAGAACTATGGCTACACCTTC. Translating gives CASRQNYGYTF. The rearrangement uses TRBV27 and TRBJ1-2, with unresolved D. V was trimmed by 6 bases and J by 2 bases, leaving 4 bases between them. Germline CDR1 and CDR2: MNHEY and SMNVEV (reference sequence). CDR3 length: 11 residues.

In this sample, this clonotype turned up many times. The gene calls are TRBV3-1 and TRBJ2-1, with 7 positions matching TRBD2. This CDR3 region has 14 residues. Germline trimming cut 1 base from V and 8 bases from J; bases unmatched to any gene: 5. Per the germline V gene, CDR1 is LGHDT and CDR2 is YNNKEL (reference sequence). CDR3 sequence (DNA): TGTGCCAGCAGCCAAGGCGCGGGGGTGGATGAGCAGTTCTTC. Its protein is CASSQGAGVDEQFF.

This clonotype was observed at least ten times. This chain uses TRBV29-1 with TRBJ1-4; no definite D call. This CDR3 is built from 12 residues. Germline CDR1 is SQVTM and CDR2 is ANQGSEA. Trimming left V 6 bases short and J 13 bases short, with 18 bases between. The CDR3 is CSVVRSNGVLFF. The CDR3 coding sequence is TGCAGCGTCGTGCGGTCTAATGGGGTACTGTTTTTT.

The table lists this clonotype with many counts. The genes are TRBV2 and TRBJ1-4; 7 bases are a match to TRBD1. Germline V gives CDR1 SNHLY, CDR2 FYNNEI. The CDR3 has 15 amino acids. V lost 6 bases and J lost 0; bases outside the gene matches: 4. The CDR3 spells CASSAQGATNEKLFF. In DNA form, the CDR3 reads TGTGCCAGCAGCGCTCAGGGGGCAACTAATGAAAAACTGTTTTTT.

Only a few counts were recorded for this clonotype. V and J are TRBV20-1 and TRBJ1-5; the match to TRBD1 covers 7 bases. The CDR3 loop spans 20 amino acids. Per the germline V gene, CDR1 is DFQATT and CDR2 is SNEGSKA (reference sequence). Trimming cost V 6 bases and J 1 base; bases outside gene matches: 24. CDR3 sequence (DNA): TGCAGTGCCCTCCTCGTTCCCGGGACAGCAGGGGGAAAAAGCAATCAGCCCCAGCATTTT. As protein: CSALLVPGTAGGKSNQPQHF.

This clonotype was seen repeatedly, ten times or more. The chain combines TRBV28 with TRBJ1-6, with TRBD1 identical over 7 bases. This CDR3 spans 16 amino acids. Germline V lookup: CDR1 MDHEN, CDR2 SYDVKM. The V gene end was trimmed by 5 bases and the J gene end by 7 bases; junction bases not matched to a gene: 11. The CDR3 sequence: CASSKGGAGGNSPLHF. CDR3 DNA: TGTGCCAGCAGTAAAGGGGGCGCCGGAGGCAATTCACCCCTCCACTTT.

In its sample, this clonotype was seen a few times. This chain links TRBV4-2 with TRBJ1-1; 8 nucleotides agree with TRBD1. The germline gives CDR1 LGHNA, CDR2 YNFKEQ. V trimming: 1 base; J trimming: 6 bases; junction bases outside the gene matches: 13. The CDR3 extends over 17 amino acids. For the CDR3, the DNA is TGTGCCAGCAGCCAAGCCTCCGGGACAGGAGGGAAAGCTGAAGCTTTCTTT. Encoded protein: CASSQASGTGGKAEAFF.

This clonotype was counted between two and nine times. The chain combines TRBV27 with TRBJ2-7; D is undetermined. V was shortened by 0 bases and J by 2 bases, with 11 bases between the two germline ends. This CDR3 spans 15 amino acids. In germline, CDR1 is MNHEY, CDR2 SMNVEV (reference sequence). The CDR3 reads CASSLSYSHTYEQYF. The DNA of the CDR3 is TGTGCCAGCAGTTTATCCTATTCTCATACCTACGAGCAGTACTTC.

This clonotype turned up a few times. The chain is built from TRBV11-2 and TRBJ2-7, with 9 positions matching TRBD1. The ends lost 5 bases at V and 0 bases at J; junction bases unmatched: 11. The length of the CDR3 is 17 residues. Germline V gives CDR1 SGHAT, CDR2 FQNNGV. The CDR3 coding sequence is TGTGCCAGCAGCCACGGGTTTGGACAGGGGAGCTCCTACGAGCAGTACTTC. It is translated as CASSHGFGQGSSYEQYF.

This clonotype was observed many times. CDR3 nucleotides: TGTGCCAGCAGCTTACTTGGGCAAGATAATGAAAAACTGTTTTTT. This sequence encodes CASSLLGQDNEKLFF. V gene TRBV7-9 combines with J gene TRBJ1-4; D gene unclear. Trimming took off 2 bases at V and 4 bases at J, with 11 bases between the two ends. The V gene's germline CDR1 is SEHNR and CDR2 FQNEAQ (reference sequence). The CDR3 sequence is 15 residues long. Drawing the rest from reference TRBV7-9 and TRBJ1-4, the complete variable domain is DTGVSQNPRHKITKRGQNVTFRCDPISEHNRLYWYRQTLGQGPEFLTYFQNEAQLEKSRLLSDRFSAERPKGSFSTLEIQRTEQGDSAMYLCASSLLGQDNEKLFFGSGTQLSVL.

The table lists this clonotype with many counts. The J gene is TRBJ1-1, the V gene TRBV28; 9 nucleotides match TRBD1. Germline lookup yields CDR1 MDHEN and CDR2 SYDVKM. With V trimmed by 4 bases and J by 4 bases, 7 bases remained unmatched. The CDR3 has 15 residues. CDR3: CASSSAGTGSTEAFF. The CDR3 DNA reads TGTGCCAGCAGTTCGGCCGGGACAGGGTCCACTGAAGCTTTCTTT.

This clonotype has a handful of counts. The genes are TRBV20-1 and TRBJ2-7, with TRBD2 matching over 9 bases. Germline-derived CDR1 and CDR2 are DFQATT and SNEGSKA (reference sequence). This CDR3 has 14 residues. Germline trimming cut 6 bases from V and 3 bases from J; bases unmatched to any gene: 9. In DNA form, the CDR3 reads TGCAGTGCCGGTTTGGCGGGAGGGTTCTACGAGCAGTACTTC. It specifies CSAGLAGGFYEQYF.

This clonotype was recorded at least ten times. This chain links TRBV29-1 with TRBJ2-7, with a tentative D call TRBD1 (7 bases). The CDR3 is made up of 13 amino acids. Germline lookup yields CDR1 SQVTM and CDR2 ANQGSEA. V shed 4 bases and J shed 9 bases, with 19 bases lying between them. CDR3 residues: CSVVEGGGAGQYF. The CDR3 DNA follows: TGCAGCGTTGTTGAAGGAGGGGGCGCGGGGCAGTACTTC.

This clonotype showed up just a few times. CDR3 coding DNA: TGTGCCAGCAGTTTATATCAGCAACAGAATGAGCAGTTCTTC. It yields the protein CASSLYQQQNEQFF. This rearrangement joins TRBV27 to TRBJ2-1, with D hard to call. Trimming took 1 base from V and 7 from J, leaving 11 bases between them. CDR3 length equals 14 residues. CDR1 and CDR2 from the germline V gene are MNHEY and SMNVEV (reference sequence).

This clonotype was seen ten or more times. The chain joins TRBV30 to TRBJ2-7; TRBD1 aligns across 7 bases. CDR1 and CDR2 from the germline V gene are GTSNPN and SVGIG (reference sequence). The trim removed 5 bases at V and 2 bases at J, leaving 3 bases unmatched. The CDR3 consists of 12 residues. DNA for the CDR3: TGTGCCTGGGGGGACAGTACCTACGAGCAGTACTTC. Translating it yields CAWGDSTYEQYF.

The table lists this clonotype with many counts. The CDR3 DNA reads TGTGCCAGCAGCTTGGAAGGGACAGGATTTGATGGCTACACCTTC. It specifies CASSLEGTGFDGYTF. The genes are TRBV5-6 and TRBJ1-2; 8 bases are shared with TRBD1. Germline V gene data show CDR1 as SGHDT and CDR2 as YYEEEE. The CDR3 covers 15 residues. With 0 bases clipped from V and 6 bases from J, the junction kept 7 bases outside the gene matches.

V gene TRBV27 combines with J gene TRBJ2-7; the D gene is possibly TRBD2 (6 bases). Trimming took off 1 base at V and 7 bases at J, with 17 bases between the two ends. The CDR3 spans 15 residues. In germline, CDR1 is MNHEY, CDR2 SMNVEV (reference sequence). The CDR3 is CASSLWDGSPGEQYF. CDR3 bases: TGTGCCAGCAGTTTATGGGACGGGAGCCCAGGAGAGCAGTACTTC.

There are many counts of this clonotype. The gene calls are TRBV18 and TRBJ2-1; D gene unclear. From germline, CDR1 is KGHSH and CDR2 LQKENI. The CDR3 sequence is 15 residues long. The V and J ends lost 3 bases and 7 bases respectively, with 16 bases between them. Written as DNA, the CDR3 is TGTGCCAGCTCACCGGTAGGGCCTACACTTAATGAGCAGTTCTTC. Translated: CASSPVGPTLNEQFF. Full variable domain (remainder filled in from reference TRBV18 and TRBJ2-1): NAGVMQNPRHLVRRRGQEARLRCSPMKGHSHVYWYRQLPEEGLKFMVYLQKENIIDESGMPKERFSAEFPKEGPSILRIQQVVRGDSAAYFCASSPVGPTLNEQFFGPGTRLTVL.

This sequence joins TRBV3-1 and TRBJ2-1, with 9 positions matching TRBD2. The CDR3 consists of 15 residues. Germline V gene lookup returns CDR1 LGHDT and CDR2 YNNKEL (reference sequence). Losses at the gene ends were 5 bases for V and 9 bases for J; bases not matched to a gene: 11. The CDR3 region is CASSILAGEKSEQFF. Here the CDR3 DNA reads TGTGCCAGCAGCATCTTAGCGGGAGAGAAGAGTGAGCAGTTCTTC.

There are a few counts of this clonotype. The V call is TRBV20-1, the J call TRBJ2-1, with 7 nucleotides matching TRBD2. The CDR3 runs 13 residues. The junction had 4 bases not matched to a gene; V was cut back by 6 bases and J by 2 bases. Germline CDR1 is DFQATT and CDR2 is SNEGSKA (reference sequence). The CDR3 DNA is TGCAGTGCGGGGGGGAGGGCCTACAATGAGCAGTTCTTC. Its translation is CSAGGRAYNEQFF.

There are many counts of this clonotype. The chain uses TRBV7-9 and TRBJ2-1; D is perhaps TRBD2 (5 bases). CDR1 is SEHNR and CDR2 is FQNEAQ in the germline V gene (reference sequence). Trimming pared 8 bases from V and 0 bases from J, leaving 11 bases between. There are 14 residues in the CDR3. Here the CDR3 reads CASRGQSSYNEQFF. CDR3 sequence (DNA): TGTGCCAGCCGAGGGCAGAGCTCCTACAATGAGCAGTTCTTC.

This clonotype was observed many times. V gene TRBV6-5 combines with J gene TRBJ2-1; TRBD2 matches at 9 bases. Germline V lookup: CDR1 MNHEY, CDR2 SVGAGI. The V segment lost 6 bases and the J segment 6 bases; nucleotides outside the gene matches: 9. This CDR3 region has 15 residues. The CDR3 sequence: CASRPKREAGNEQFF. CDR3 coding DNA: TGTGCCAGCAGGCCTAAGCGGGAGGCTGGCAATGAGCAGTTCTTC.

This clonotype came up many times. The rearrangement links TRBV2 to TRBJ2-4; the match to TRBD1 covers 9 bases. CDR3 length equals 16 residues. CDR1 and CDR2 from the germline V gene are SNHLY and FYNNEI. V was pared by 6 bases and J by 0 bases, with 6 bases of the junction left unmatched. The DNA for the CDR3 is TGTGCCAGCAGCCCACAGGGGGCCTTAGCCAAAAACATTCAGTACTTC. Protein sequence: CASSPQGALAKNIQYF.

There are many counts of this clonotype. The CDR3 DNA is TGTGCCAGCAGTACGACAGGGGGGTACAATGAGCAGTTCTTC. This translates into CASSTTGGYNEQFF. The rearrangement joins TRBV6-5 to TRBJ2-1; TRBD1 agrees at 9 bases. V shed 5 bases, J shed 4 bases, and the junction held 3 bases outside the gene matches. The CDR3 spans 14 residues. From germline, CDR1 is MNHEY and CDR2 SVGAGI.

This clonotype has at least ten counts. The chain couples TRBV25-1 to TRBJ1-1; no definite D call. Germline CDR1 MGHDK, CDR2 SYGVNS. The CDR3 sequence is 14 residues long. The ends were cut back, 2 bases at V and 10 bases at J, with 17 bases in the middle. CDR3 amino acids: CASSEGVTTLGAFF. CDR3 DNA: TGTGCCAGCAGTGAAGGGGTGACTACTCTGGGAGCTTTCTTT.

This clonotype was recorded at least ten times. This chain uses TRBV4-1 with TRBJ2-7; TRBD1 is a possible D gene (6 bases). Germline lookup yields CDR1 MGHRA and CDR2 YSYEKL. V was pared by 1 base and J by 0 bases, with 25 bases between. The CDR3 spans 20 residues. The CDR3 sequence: CASSQGVGQPGSSPSYEQYF. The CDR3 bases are TGCGCCAGCAGCCAAGGAGTTGGACAGCCCGGCTCGTCCCCCTCCTACGAGCAGTACTTC.

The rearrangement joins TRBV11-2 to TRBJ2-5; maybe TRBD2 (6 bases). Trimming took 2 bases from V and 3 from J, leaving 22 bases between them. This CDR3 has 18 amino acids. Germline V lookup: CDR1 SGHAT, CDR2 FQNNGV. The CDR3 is CASSLMAIRVGGEETQYF. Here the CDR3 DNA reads TGTGCCAGCAGCTTAATGGCAATCCGGGTCGGCGGGGAAGAGACCCAGTACTTC. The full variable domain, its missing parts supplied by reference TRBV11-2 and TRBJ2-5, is EAGVAQSPRYKIIEKRQSVAFWCNPISGHATLYWYQQILGQGPKLLIQFQNNGVVDDSQLPKDRFSAERLKGVDSTLKIQPAKLEDSAVYLCASSLMAIRVGGEETQYFGPGTRLLVL.

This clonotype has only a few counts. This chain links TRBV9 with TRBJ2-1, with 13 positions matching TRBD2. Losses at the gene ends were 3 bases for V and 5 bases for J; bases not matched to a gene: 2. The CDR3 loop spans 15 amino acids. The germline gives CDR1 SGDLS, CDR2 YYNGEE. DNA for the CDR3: TGTGCCAGCAGCGAGACTAGCGGGAGGCACAATGAGCAGTTCTTC. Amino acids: CASSETSGRHNEQFF. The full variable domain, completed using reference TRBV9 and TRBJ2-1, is DSGVTQTPKHLITATGQRVTLRCSPRSGDLSVYWYQQSLDQGLQFLIQYYNGEERAKGNILERFSAQQFPDLHSELNLSSLELGDSALYFCASSETSGRHNEQFFGPGTRLTVL.